This passage covers 30 T cell receptor beta chains from one sample sequenced in a study of neurological immune-mediated disorders. TCRdb recomputed calls from the 5' RACE reads with MiXCR, one row per CDR3 protein. This sample has about 92,000 distinct CDR3 sequences; around 3.5% occur once, and the top ten carry 2.5% to 3%. Material for sequencing was PBMCs. The receptors were gathered from a woman aged 45-65 years with multiple sclerosis.

This clonotype was seen ten or more times. The chain is built from TRBV20-1 and TRBJ2-3; D is undetermined. Germline CDR1 is DFQATT and CDR2 is SNEGSKA (reference sequence). This CDR3 contains 10 residues. The V and J ends lost 5 bases and 2 bases respectively, with 2 bases between them. Here the CDR3 reads CSALTDTQYF. In nucleotides, the CDR3 is TGCAGTGCTCTCACAGATACGCAGTATTTT.

This clonotype was observed many times. The V and J genes are TRBV20-1 and TRBJ1-6; no clear D gene. This CDR3 has 15 amino acids. The germline V and J ends were trimmed by 5 bases and 6 bases, with 17 bases remaining between them. Germline-derived CDR1 and CDR2 are DFQATT and SNEGSKA (reference sequence). CDR3 DNA sequence: TGCAGTGCTTCCAGCCAAGGACTGATTAATTCACCCCTCCACTTT. It specifies CSASSQGLINSPLHF.

This clonotype was counted at least ten times. V is TRBV5-1 and J is TRBJ2-7; D is tentatively TRBD1 or TRBD2 (5 bases each). V was pared by 1 base and J by 5 bases, with 13 bases between. Looked up from germline, CDR1 is SGHRS and CDR2 is YFSETQ. This CDR3 is 14 amino acids long. CDR3 residues: CASSLSGTGDEQYF. CDR3 nucleotides: TGCGCCAGCAGCTTGTCCGGGACCGGGGACGAGCAGTACTTC.

At least ten counts were recorded for this clonotype. This chain uses TRBV12-3 or TRBV12-4 with TRBJ1-2; no reliable D call. The V and J ends lost 6 bases and 8 bases respectively, with 16 bases between them. The CDR3 runs 13 residues. The CDR3 DNA follows: TGTGCCAGCAGCCTACCCGCGTCTCAAGGCTACACCTTC. Translation gives CASSLPASQGYTF.

This chain joins TRBV20-1 and TRBJ2-3; perhaps TRBD1 as D (9 bases). CDR1 and CDR2 from the germline V gene are DFQATT and SNEGSKA (reference sequence). The V gene lost 7 bases and the J gene lost 2 bases, with 19 bases spanning the gap. CDR3 length: 15 amino acids. CDR3 in DNA: TGCAGTGTTAGTAGCGGGACAGGGCACACAGATACGCAGTATTTT. It is translated as CSVSSGTGHTDTQYF.

The table lists this clonotype with many counts. The chain couples TRBV20-1 to TRBJ1-2; tentatively, D is TRBD1 (5 bases). Trimming pared 5 bases from V and 3 bases from J, leaving 10 bases between. CDR1 is DFQATT, CDR2 SNEGSKA, per germline (reference sequence). The CDR3 sequence is 12 residues long. The DNA of the CDR3 is TGCAGTGCTGGACACAGCCACTATGGCTACACCTTC. This gives the protein CSAGHSHYGYTF.

In its sample, this clonotype was seen many times. The chain has TRBV20-1 and TRBJ2-3; TRBD2 is a possible D gene (6 bases). The CDR3 loop spans 13 amino acids. Per the germline V gene, CDR1 is DFQATT and CDR2 is SNEGSKA (reference sequence). The V gene lost 7 bases and the J gene lost 2 bases, with 13 bases spanning the gap. CDR3: CSESGETTDTQYF. The CDR3 coding sequence is TGCAGTGAATCGGGAGAGACCACAGATACGCAGTATTTT.

This clonotype was seen many times. The chain carries TRBV5-1 and TRBJ1-5; D unresolved. This CDR3 is 13 amino acids long. Germline CDR1 reads SGHRS; CDR2 reads YFSETQ. V was cut by 2 bases and J by 5 bases, with 8 bases left in between. In DNA, the CDR3 is TGCGCCAGCAGCTTTAGTGGGGATCAGCCCCAGCATTTT. This codes for CASSFSGDQPQHF.

Many counts were recorded for this clonotype. The chain links TRBV5-1 to TRBJ2-1; 11 bases fit TRBD2. The CDR3 runs to 16 residues. Germline trimming cut 1 base from V and 8 bases from J; bases unmatched to any gene: 8. Germline CDR1 and CDR2: SGHRS and YFSETQ. The CDR3, as DNA: TGCGCCAGCAGCTTGATGACTAGCGGGGCCGCCCATGAGCAGTTCTTC. Translating gives CASSLMTSGAAHEQFF.

This clonotype was counted ten times or more. The rearrangement joins TRBV20-1 to TRBJ2-7; unclear D gene. V dropped 3 bases and J dropped 0 bases, with 21 bases sitting between them. This CDR3 contains 17 residues. Germline V gene sequence: CDR1 DFQATT, CDR2 SNEGSKA (reference sequence). The CDR3 is CSASKTQTRLTSYEQYF. The CDR3 nucleotides are TGCAGTGCTAGTAAGACCCAGACACGGCTAACCTCCTACGAGCAGTACTTC.

This clonotype was observed at least ten times. The genes are TRBV5-1 and TRBJ2-5; possible D gene TRBD1, 6 bases. Germline V gene lookup returns CDR1 SGHRS and CDR2 YFSETQ. The V gene lost 1 base and the J gene lost 2 bases, with 12 bases spanning the gap. The CDR3 totals 15 residues. DNA of the CDR3: TGCGCCAGCAGCTTGCGACAGGCCTATCAAGAGACCCAGTACTTC. This codes for CASSLRQAYQETQYF.

By share, this clonotype counts as medium-sized. The chain carries TRBV20-1 and TRBJ2-1, with 8 bases identical to TRBD2. Germline V gene sequence: CDR1 DFQATT, CDR2 SNEGSKA (reference sequence). This CDR3 is 16 amino acids long. V lost 2 bases to trimming and J lost 8 bases; unmatched junction nucleotides: 14. The CDR3 here is CSARTSGTRIADEQFF. Here the CDR3 DNA reads TGCAGTGCTAGAACCTCCGGGACTAGAATAGCTGATGAGCAGTTCTTC.

This clonotype was recorded many times. A read error may produce the germline difference seen at one junction end. The chain links TRBV7-7 to TRBJ2-1; 7 bases agree with TRBD1. CDR1 is SSHAT and CDR2 is FNYEAQ in the germline V gene (reference sequence). The CDR3 contains 15 residues. The CDR3 region has the DNA TGTGCTAGCAGCCAGACAGGGAGCTCCTACAATGAGCAGTTCTTC. This translates into CASSQTGSSYNEQFF.

Many counts were recorded for this clonotype. V gene TRBV7-2 combines with J gene TRBJ2-1; D is unclear. The length of the CDR3 is 11 residues. The germline V gene has CDR1 SGHTA and CDR2 FQGNSA. Trimming cost V 4 bases and J 11 bases, with 9 bases left between them. CDR3 protein: CASSSGPKQFF. In DNA, the CDR3 is TGTGCCAGCAGCTCAGGACCGAAGCAGTTCTTC.

This clonotype was recorded many times. The rearrangement links TRBV7-2 to TRBJ2-7; TRBD2 agrees at 11 bases. CDR1 SGHTA and CDR2 FQGNSA come from the germline V gene. The trim removed 5 bases at V and 6 bases at J, leaving 6 bases unmatched. This CDR3 has 14 residues. CDR3 in amino acids: CASSISGGAREQYF. The CDR3, as DNA: TGTGCCAGCAGCATTAGCGGGGGGGCCCGCGAGCAGTACTTC.

This clonotype was seen ten or more times. The rearrangement links TRBV7-2 to TRBJ2-4, with 8 bases aligning to TRBD1. V was pared by 1 base and J by 3 bases, with 2 bases of the junction left unmatched. This CDR3 has 15 amino acids. Looked up from germline, CDR1 is SGHTA and CDR2 is FQGNSA. CDR3 sequence reads: CASSLVQGVKNIQYF. As DNA, the CDR3 is TGTGCCAGCAGCTTAGTACAGGGGGTCAAAAACATTCAGTACTTC.

Many counts were recorded for this clonotype. The chain combines TRBV7-8 with TRBJ2-6; 10 bases align to TRBD1. Germline loops: CDR1 SGHVS, CDR2 FQNEAQ. The CDR3 loop spans 22 amino acids. J gave up 0 bases and V 5 bases, and 19 bases lay outside the gene matches. In DNA form, the CDR3 reads TGTGCCAGCAGCCCGGGACAGGGGCTAAAAATTGATGATGGCTCTGGGGCCAACGTCCTGACTTTC. It is translated as CASSPGQGLKIDDGSGANVLTF.

In DNA form, the CDR3 reads TGCGCCAGCAGGGATGGTGCTGGGGCCAACGTCCTGACTTTC. Protein product: CASRDGAGANVLTF. This rearrangement joins TRBV4-3 to TRBJ2-6; D is unresolved. The CDR3 sequence is 14 residues long. CDR1 is LGHNA and CDR2 is YSLEER in the germline V gene. V lost 6 bases to trimming and J lost 2 bases, with 8 bases between them.

This clonotype was recorded at least ten times. The J gene is TRBJ2-4, the V gene TRBV5-1; D might be TRBD1 (5 bases). Germline V gene data show CDR1 as SGHRS and CDR2 as YFSETQ. Trimming removed 0 bases at V and 0 bases at J, with 16 bases between. The CDR3 runs 18 residues. The CDR3 region has the DNA TGCGCCAGCAGCTTGGACCCAGGGCAGATATTAGCCAAAAACATTCAGTACTTC. Protein product: CASSLDPGQILAKNIQYF.

This clonotype was counted many times. The chain joins TRBV6-5 to TRBJ1-1; D might be TRBD1 (6 bases). The CDR3 extends over 13 amino acids. Germline values: CDR1 MNHEY, CDR2 SVGAGI. Trimming removed 0 bases at V and 4 bases at J, with 6 bases between. The CDR3 here is CASSYSTGTEAFF. The CDR3 region has the DNA TGTGCCAGCAGTTACTCGACAGGCACTGAAGCTTTCTTT.

This clonotype occurred many times. The chain recombines TRBV3-1 with TRBJ1-2; D remains ambiguous. V lost 1 base and J lost 4, with 10 bases in between. This CDR3 is built from 14 residues. The germline gives CDR1 LGHDT, CDR2 YNNKEL (reference sequence). CDR3 coding DNA: TGTGCCAGCAGCCAAGCCTCGGGGTTCTATGGCTACACCTTC. Amino acid sequence: CASSQASGFYGYTF. The full variable domain, with the rest looked up from reference TRBV3-1 and TRBJ1-2, is DTAVSQTPKYLVTQMGNDKSIKCEQNLGHDTMYWYKQDSKKFLKIMFSYNNKELIINETVPNRFSPKSPDKAHLNLHINSLELGDSAVYFCASSQASGFYGYTFGSGTRLTVV.

Ten or more counts support this clonotype. The V call is TRBV5-1, the J call TRBJ1-4; TRBD1 matches at 8 bases. Germline V lookup: CDR1 SGHRS, CDR2 YFSETQ. Trimming cost V 3 bases and J 3 bases; bases outside gene matches: 7. The CDR3 consists of 16 residues. Here the CDR3 DNA reads TGCGCCAGCAGCTGGCGTCGACAGGGGCCTAATGAAAAACTGTTTTTT. It specifies CASSWRRQGPNEKLFF.

This clonotype has a count of ten or more. The chain has TRBV20-1 and TRBJ2-7; the match to TRBD1 covers 9 bases. Trimming at V came to 6 bases and at J to 4 bases, leaving 7 bases not matched to a gene. This CDR3 has 13 amino acids. The germline V gene encodes CDR1 DFQATT and CDR2 SNEGSKA (reference sequence). In nucleotides, the CDR3 is TGCAGTGCGGAGGGACAGGGCTTTTACGAGCAGTACTTC. The encoded protein is CSAEGQGFYEQYF.

The table lists this clonotype with many counts. V gene TRBV21-1 combines with J gene TRBJ2-7; TRBD2 reflects the table's D call only, with no check against the DNA. TRBV21-1 is reported as a pseudogene. The CDR3 runs 17 residues. The CDR3 here is CASSRLLKLAGVYEQYF. As DNA, the CDR3 is TGTGCCAGCAGCAGACTTCTAAAACTAGCGGGAGTTTACGAGCAGTACTTC.

In this sample, this clonotype turned up many times. This sequence joins TRBV20-1 and TRBJ2-7, with D tentatively TRBD2 (5 bases). The CDR3 has 16 residues. V dropped 3 bases and J dropped 0 bases, with 18 bases sitting between them. In germline, CDR1 is DFQATT, CDR2 SNEGSKA (reference sequence). As DNA, the CDR3 is TGCAGTGCTAGGGAGGCCAGATACGGGCGCTCCTACGAGCAGTACTTC. Translating gives CSAREARYGRSYEQYF.

The table lists this clonotype with many counts. The rearrangement uses TRBV5-6 and TRBJ2-1, with 8 bases lining up with TRBD2. The germline V gene encodes CDR1 SGHDT and CDR2 YYEEEE. This CDR3 is built from 12 residues. V shed 5 bases, J shed 12 bases, and the junction held 7 bases outside the gene matches. The CDR3: CASRARGGAQFF. As DNA, the CDR3 is TGTGCCAGCAGAGCCCGGGGGGGGGCGCAGTTCTTC.

This clonotype showed up many times. The chain joins TRBV20-1 to TRBJ1-5; perhaps TRBD1 as D (6 bases). V lost 0 bases, J lost 3 bases, and 9 bases lay in between. The CDR3 has 14 amino acids. The germline V gene has CDR1 DFQATT and CDR2 SNEGSKA (reference sequence). CDR3 nucleotides: TGCAGTGCTAGAGAGGGGGCAGCCAATCAGCCCCAGCATTTT. Its protein is CSAREGAANQPQHF.

This clonotype was observed at least ten times. This chain uses TRBV20-1 with TRBJ2-2; D is possibly TRBD1 or TRBD2 (6 bases each). This CDR3 comprises 13 residues. The germline CDR1 and CDR2 sequences are DFQATT and SNEGSKA (reference sequence). V lost 6 bases and J lost 2, with 10 bases in between. The CDR3 DNA sequence: TGCAGTGCACGGGGGACAAACACCGGGGAGCTGTTTTTT. Translated: CSARGTNTGELFF.

This clonotype was recorded at least ten times. This chain uses TRBV20-1 with TRBJ2-5; 11 bases align to TRBD2. This CDR3 comprises 14 residues. V lost 5 bases and J lost 1; bases outside the gene matches: 3. Germline loops: CDR1 DFQATT, CDR2 SNEGSKA (reference sequence). The DNA for the CDR3 is TGCAGTGCTCGACTAGCGGGGACCCAAGAGACCCAGTACTTC. As protein: CSARLAGTQETQYF.

This clonotype occurred many times. V gene TRBV4-2 combines with J gene TRBJ2-7; TRBD2 matches at 9 bases. The CDR3 loop spans 15 amino acids. CDR1 and CDR2 from the germline V gene are LGHNA and YNFKEQ. With 4 bases clipped from V and 2 bases from J, the junction kept 6 bases outside the gene matches. The CDR3 sequence is CASSPLAGGTYEQYF. In DNA, the CDR3 is TGTGCCAGCAGCCCCCTGGCGGGGGGGACCTACGAGCAGTACTTC.